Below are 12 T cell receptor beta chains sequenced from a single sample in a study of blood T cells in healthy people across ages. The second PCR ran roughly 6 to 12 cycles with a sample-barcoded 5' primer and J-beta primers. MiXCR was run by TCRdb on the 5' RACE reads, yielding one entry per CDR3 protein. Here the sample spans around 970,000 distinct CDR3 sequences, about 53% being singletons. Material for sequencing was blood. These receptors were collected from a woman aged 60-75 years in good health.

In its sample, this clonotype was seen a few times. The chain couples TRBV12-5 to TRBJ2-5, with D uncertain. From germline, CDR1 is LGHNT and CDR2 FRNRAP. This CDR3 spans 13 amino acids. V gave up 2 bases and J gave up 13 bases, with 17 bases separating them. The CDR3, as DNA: TGTGCTAGTGGTTTGCCGCTGGGTCAGTTTTGGTACTTC. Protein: CASGLPLGQFWYF.

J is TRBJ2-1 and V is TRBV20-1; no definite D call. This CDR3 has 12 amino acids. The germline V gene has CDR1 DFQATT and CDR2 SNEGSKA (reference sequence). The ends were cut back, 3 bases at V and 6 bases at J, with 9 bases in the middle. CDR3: CSASLGLNEQFF. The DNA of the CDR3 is TGCAGTGCTAGTTTAGGCCTCAATGAGCAGTTCTTC.

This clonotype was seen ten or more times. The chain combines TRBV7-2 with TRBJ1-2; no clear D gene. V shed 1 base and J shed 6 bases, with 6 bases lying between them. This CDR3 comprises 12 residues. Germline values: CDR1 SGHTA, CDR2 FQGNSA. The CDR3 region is CASSLDWDGYTF. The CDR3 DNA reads TGTGCCAGCAGCTTAGATTGGGATGGCTACACCTTC.

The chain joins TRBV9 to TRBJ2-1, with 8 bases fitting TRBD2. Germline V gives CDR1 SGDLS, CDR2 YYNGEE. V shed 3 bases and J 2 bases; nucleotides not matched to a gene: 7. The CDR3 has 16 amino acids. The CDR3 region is CASSAQAGGPYNEQFF. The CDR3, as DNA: TGTGCCAGCAGCGCACAGGCGGGAGGACCCTACAATGAGCAGTTCTTC.

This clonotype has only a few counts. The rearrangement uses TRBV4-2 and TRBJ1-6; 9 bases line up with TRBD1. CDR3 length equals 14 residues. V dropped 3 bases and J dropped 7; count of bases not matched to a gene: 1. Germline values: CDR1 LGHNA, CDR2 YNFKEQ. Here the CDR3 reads CASSHGQGNSPLHF. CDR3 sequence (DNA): TGTGCCAGCAGCCATGGACAGGGGAATTCACCCCTCCACTTT.

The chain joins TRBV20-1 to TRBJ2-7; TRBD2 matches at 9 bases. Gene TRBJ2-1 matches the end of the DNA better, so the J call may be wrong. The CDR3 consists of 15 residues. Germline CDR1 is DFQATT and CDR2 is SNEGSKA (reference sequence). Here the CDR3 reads CSARDLGTSHNEQFF. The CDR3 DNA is TGCAGTGCTAGAGACCTAGGGACTAGCCACAATGAGCAGTTCTTC.

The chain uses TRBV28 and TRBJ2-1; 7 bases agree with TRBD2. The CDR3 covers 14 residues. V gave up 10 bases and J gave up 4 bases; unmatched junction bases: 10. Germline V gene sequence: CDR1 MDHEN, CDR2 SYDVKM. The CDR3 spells CATLVASGYNEQFF. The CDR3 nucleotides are TGTGCCACCCTCGTGGCTAGCGGATACAATGAGCAGTTCTTC.

This chain's CDR3 is CASRFRGASTDTQYF. In DNA form, the CDR3 reads TGTGCCAGCAGATTCCGAGGGGCCTCCACAGATACGCAGTATTTT. The gene calls are TRBV6-5 and TRBJ2-3; tentatively, D is TRBD1 or TRBD2 (5 bases each). CDR3 length: 15 residues. Germline values: CDR1 MNHEY, CDR2 SVGAGI. Trimming cost V 6 bases and J 2 bases, with 15 bases left between them.

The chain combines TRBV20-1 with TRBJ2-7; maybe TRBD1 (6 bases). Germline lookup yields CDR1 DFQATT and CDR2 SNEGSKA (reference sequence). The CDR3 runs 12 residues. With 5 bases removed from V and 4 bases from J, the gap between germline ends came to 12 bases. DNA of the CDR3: TGCAGTGCTGCTCCTCAGGGGTACGAGCAGTACTTC. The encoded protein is CSAAPQGYEQYF.

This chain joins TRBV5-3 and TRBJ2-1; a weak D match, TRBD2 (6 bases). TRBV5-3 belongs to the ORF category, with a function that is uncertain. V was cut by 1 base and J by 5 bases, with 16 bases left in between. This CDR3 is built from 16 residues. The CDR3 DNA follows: TGTGCCAGAAGCTTGATGAAGGAGCGGGTGAACAATGAGCAGTTCTTC. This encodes CARSLMKERVNNEQFF.

This chain's CDR3 is CSVVDWGQGYQETQFF. The CDR3 DNA follows: TGCAGCGTTGTAGATTGGGGACAGGGGTACCAAGAGACCCAGTTCTTC. V usage is TRBV29-1 and J usage is TRBJ2-5, with 10 bases that match TRBD1. The J call is uncertain, as TRBJ2-1 better fits the DNA end. Germline values: CDR1 SQVTM, CDR2 ANQGSEA. The CDR3 contains 16 residues.

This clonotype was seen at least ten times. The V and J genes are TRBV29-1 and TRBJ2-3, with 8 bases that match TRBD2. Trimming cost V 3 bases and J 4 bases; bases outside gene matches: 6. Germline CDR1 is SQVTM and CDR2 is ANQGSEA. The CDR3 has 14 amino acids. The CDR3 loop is CSVEPGRAPDTQYF. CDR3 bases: TGCAGCGTTGAGCCCGGGAGGGCCCCAGATACGCAGTATTTT.